The 29 T cell receptor beta chains below were found in one sample sequenced in a study of blood T cell repertoires in COVID-19. Clones were sequenced by immunoSEQ multiplex PCR, and TCRdb holds only the in-frame ones, with some missing. The table has nearly 350,000 clones, about 88% seen once. Sequencing was performed on peripheral blood. All receptors come from a woman in her 70s with COVID-19, enrolled during active disease.

This clone occurred once. The chain has TRBV7-7 and TRBJ1-4, with D hard to call. The CDR3 is 14 residues long. The germline V gene has CDR1 SSHAT and CDR2 FNYEAQ (reference sequence). The V end lost 5 bases, the J end lost 1 base, and 8 bases lay between the germline ends. CDR3 residues: CASSPLLTNEKLFF. For the CDR3, the DNA is TGTGCCAGCAGCCCACTTCTAACTAATGAAAAACTGTTTTTT.

The chain recombines TRBV28 with TRBJ2-1, with D maybe TRBD2 (5 bases). Trimming took off 6 bases at V and 7 bases at J, with 31 bases between the two ends. The CDR3 has 19 residues. CDR1 is MDHEN, CDR2 SYDVKM, per germline. The CDR3: CASSPVGERTLEFPNEQFF. The CDR3 region has the DNA TGTGCCAGCAGCCCCGTTGGGGAGAGGACCCTCGAGTTCCCTAATGAGCAGTTCTTC.

The chain has TRBV5-1 and TRBJ1-1, with 7 bases fitting TRBD1. Germline V gene sequence: CDR1 SGHRS, CDR2 YFSETQ. Trimming removed 8 bases from V and 0 bases from J; junction bases left unmatched: 10. The CDR3 totals 15 residues. The CDR3 DNA is TGCGCCAGTACGACAGGGACCGGGATGAACACTGAAGCTTTCTTT. It encodes CASTTGTGMNTEAFF.

V and J are TRBV5-1 and TRBJ2-3; a possible D gene is TRBD1 (6 bases). Germline loops: CDR1 SGHRS, CDR2 YFSETQ. The CDR3 runs to 16 residues. V lost 1 base to trimming and J lost 0 bases, with 12 bases between them. The CDR3 region is CASSLFQGLSTDTQYF. The CDR3 coding sequence is TGCGCCAGCAGCTTGTTCCAGGGGTTAAGCACAGATACGCAGTATTTT.

V gene TRBV13 combines with J gene TRBJ1-5; a possible D gene is TRBD1 (5 bases). The V end lost 5 bases, the J end lost 8 bases, and 25 bases lay between the germline ends. The CDR3 has 17 residues. From germline, CDR1 is PRHDT and CDR2 FYEKMQ (reference sequence). CDR3 in DNA: TGTGCCAGCAGCAAACGCGGGGGGGACCCCTCGGTAGAGCCCCAGCATTTT. It encodes CASSKRGGDPSVEPQHF.

The V and J genes are TRBV3-1 (or the pseudogene TRBV3-2) and TRBJ2-3; 11 bases agree with TRBD2. The CDR3 length is 17 residues. V shed 4 bases and J 5 bases; nucleotides not matched to a gene: 11. Germline CDR1 is LGHDT and CDR2 is YNNKEL (reference sequence). CDR3 DNA: TGTGCCAGCAGCCTTGCCTTCCTAGCGGGGGGAGGAGATACGCAGTATTTT. Amino acids: CASSLAFLAGGGDTQYF.

This clone was detected only once. The chain is built from TRBV27 and TRBJ1-5, with D tentatively TRBD1 (6 bases). The CDR3 loop spans 16 amino acids. Germline V lookup: CDR1 MNHEY, CDR2 SMNVEV (reference sequence). The germline V and J ends were trimmed by 6 bases and 2 bases, with 17 bases remaining between them. Here the CDR3 reads CASSRLGARGNQPQHF. As DNA, the CDR3 is TGTGCCAGCAGCAGACTGGGGGCGCGGGGCAATCAGCCCCAGCATTTT.

V gene TRBV27 combines with J gene TRBJ2-3; 12 positions agree with TRBD2. The CDR3 sequence is 15 residues long. The germline CDR1 and CDR2 sequences are MNHEY and SMNVEV (reference sequence). Trimming at V came to 7 bases and at J to 5 bases, leaving 7 bases not matched to a gene. CDR3 in DNA: TGTGCCAGCAAAGAACTAGCGGGGGGAGGAGATACGCAGTATTTT. This translates into CASKELAGGGDTQYF.

J is TRBJ1-5 and V is TRBV13; D not resolved. The CDR3 length is 13 residues. V shed 0 bases and J shed 7 bases, with 7 bases lying between them. CDR1 and CDR2 from the germline V gene are PRHDT and FYEKMQ (reference sequence). The CDR3: CASSLGSGQPQHF. The DNA of the CDR3 is TGTGCCAGCAGCTTAGGATCGGGACAGCCCCAGCATTTT.

V usage is TRBV24-1 and J usage is TRBJ2-1; 9 nucleotides agree with TRBD2. After removal of 6 bases from V and 7 bases from J, the junction contained 15 bases not matched to a gene. This CDR3 is 17 amino acids long. Germline V gene sequence: CDR1 KGHDR, CDR2 SFDVKD. The chain's CDR3 is CATSTREGLAGLNEQFF. Written as DNA, the CDR3 is TGTGCCACCAGTACTCGAGAGGGACTAGCTGGTTTGAATGAGCAGTTCTTC.

This chain links TRBV9 with TRBJ2-1, with TRBD2 matching over 7 bases. The junction had 6 bases not matched to a gene; V was cut back by 0 bases and J by 3 bases. This CDR3 contains 16 residues. The germline V gene has CDR1 SGDLS and CDR2 YYNGEE. For the CDR3, the DNA is TGTGCCAGCAGCGTAGAAGGGGCTAGCGGCTACAATGAGCAGTTCTTC. This codes for CASSVEGASGYNEQFF.

This chain links TRBV11-2 with TRBJ2-3; the D gene is possibly TRBD1 (7 bases). There are 15 residues in the CDR3. The V gene's germline CDR1 is SGHAT and CDR2 FQNNGV. Trimming took off 3 bases at V and 2 bases at J, with 12 bases between the two ends. For the CDR3, the DNA is TGTGCCAGCAGCTTCGACAGGGACTCCACAGATACGCAGTATTTT. It is translated as CASSFDRDSTDTQYF.

V is TRBV5-4 and J is TRBJ1-2; 9 bases map to TRBD1. Germline V gene lookup returns CDR1 SGHNT and CDR2 YYREEE (reference sequence). V lost 3 bases, J lost 4 bases, and 16 bases stayed unmatched. The CDR3 has 18 amino acids. The CDR3 reads CASSYRTGTGTGFYGYTF. The CDR3 DNA reads TGTGCCAGCAGCTACCGCACTGGGACCGGGACAGGGTTCTATGGCTACACCTTC.

The rearrangement joins TRBV2 to TRBJ1-1; the D gene is possibly TRBD1 (5 bases). With 7 bases removed from V and 1 base from J, the gap between germline ends came to 10 bases. CDR1 and CDR2 (germline): SNHLY, FYNNEI. The CDR3 is 13 residues long. The CDR3 reads CASNGGPNTEAFF. The CDR3, as DNA: TGTGCCAGCAACGGGGGACCGAACACTGAAGCTTTCTTT.

The rearrangement uses TRBV18 and TRBJ1-5; 8 nucleotides match TRBD1. Per the germline V gene, CDR1 is KGHSH and CDR2 is LQKENI. The CDR3 spans 14 residues. J was trimmed by 4 bases and V by 3 bases; bases with no gene match: 2. CDR3 sequence: CASSPDRVNQPQHF. CDR3 nucleotide sequence: TGTGCCAGCTCACCGGACAGGGTGAATCAGCCCCAGCATTTT.

The chain uses TRBV5-1 and TRBJ2-2; weak D call: TRBD2 (5 bases). Germline V gene sequence: CDR1 SGHRS, CDR2 YFSETQ. The CDR3 consists of 15 residues. The V and J ends lost 5 bases and 2 bases respectively, with 13 bases between them. The CDR3 region is CASRGSGFNTGELFF. For the CDR3, the DNA is TGCGCCAGCAGGGGAAGCGGATTTAACACCGGGGAGCTGTTTTTT.

V gene TRBV14 combines with J gene TRBJ2-1; TRBD2 matches 10 bases. This CDR3 spans 17 amino acids. CDR1 is SGHDN and CDR2 is FVKESK in the germline V gene. V shed 0 bases and J 8 bases; nucleotides not matched to a gene: 10. The CDR3 protein is CASSQEPGLAIGDEQFF. The CDR3 DNA reads as TGTGCCAGCAGCCAAGAGCCGGGACTAGCGATTGGGGATGAGCAGTTCTTC.

The chain carries TRBV6-5 and TRBJ2-7; possible D gene TRBD2, 5 bases. CDR1 and CDR2 (germline): MNHEY, SVGAGI. The CDR3 loop spans 16 amino acids. V lost 4 bases, J lost 0 bases, and 16 bases lay in between. CDR3 nucleotides: TGTGCCAGCAGTTCCCCTGCCCCGGGGAGCTCCTACGAGCAGTACTTC. Amino acids: CASSSPAPGSSYEQYF.

The rearrangement uses TRBV24-1 and TRBJ1-2, with 9 nucleotides matching TRBD1. The junction had 2 bases not matched to a gene; V was cut back by 2 bases and J by 2 bases. The CDR3 is 15 amino acids. Germline V gene sequence: CDR1 KGHDR, CDR2 SFDVKD. The CDR3: CATSDSDRGNYGYTF. In DNA form, the CDR3 reads TGTGCCACCAGTGATTCCGACAGGGGGAACTATGGCTACACCTTC.

This clone appeared once. The chain has TRBV30 and TRBJ1-2; 12 bases are shared with TRBD1. This CDR3 has 15 residues. CDR1 is GTSNPN and CDR2 is SVGIG in the germline V gene (reference sequence). V shed 8 bases, J shed 4 bases, and the junction held 11 bases outside the gene matches. The CDR3 here is CASSGQGATFYGYTF. The CDR3 DNA reads TGTGCCAGCTCGGGACAGGGGGCCACCTTCTATGGCTACACCTTC.

This chain connects TRBV27 to TRBJ2-5; D perhaps matches TRBD2 (5 bases). Trimming shortened V by 6 bases and J by 4 bases, and 12 bases separated the two germline ends. CDR1 MNHEY and CDR2 SMNVEV come from the germline V gene (reference sequence). The CDR3 consists of 13 residues. CDR3 sequence reads: CASSPNRGETQYF. The CDR3 DNA follows: TGTGCCAGCAGCCCGAACCGGGGAGAGACCCAGTACTTC.

V is TRBV28 and J is TRBJ1-2; a possible D gene is TRBD1 (5 bases). CDR3 length equals 12 residues. CDR1 MDHEN and CDR2 SYDVKM come from the germline V gene. Trimming removed 11 bases from V and 6 bases from J, with 16 bases in between. CDR3 nucleotide sequence: TGTGCCGCCGAAGGGGATAAGGATGGCTACACCTTC. Its translation: CAAEGDKDGYTF.

The V call is TRBV24-1, the J call TRBJ1-2; weak D call: TRBD1 (6 bases). V dropped 3 bases and J dropped 4 bases, with 14 bases sitting between them. The length of the CDR3 is 15 residues. Germline V gene sequence: CDR1 KGHDR, CDR2 SFDVKD. The CDR3 nucleotides read TGTGCCACCAGTGATCCCTTAACAGGGATCTATGGCTACACCTTC. This encodes CATSDPLTGIYGYTF.

This clone was detected only once. The rearrangement uses TRBV30 and TRBJ2-7; D gene ambiguous. This CDR3 has 13 amino acids. V lost 0 bases and J 3 bases, leaving 9 bases between the germline ends. Germline-derived CDR1 and CDR2 are GTSNPN and SVGIG (reference sequence). For the CDR3, the DNA is TGTGCCTGGAGTGTAGGCCTAGGCTACGAGCAGTACTTC. Amino acids: CAWSVGLGYEQYF.

The chain uses TRBV7-9 and TRBJ1-2; D unclear. Deletions cut 2 bases from V and 8 bases from J, with 15 bases between. CDR3 length: 14 residues. Per germline, CDR1 SEHNR and CDR2 FQNEAQ (reference sequence). CDR3 sequence: CASSLKILLRGYTF. In DNA form, the CDR3 reads TGTGCCAGCAGCTTAAAGATCCTCTTGCGCGGCTACACCTTC.

The rearrangement links TRBV2 to TRBJ1-4; D remains ambiguous. Trimming cost V 3 bases and J 2 bases, with 7 bases left between them. The CDR3 sequence is 14 residues long. CDR1 is SNHLY, CDR2 FYNNEI, per germline. The CDR3 DNA reads TGTGCCAGCAGTGATGAGTGGACTAATGAAAAACTGTTTTTT. The encoded protein is CASSDEWTNEKLFF.

The genes are TRBV18 and TRBJ1-1, with 10 bases that match TRBD1. The trim removed 5 bases at V and 0 bases at J, leaving 9 bases unmatched. The CDR3 covers 17 residues. Per the germline V gene, CDR1 is KGHSH and CDR2 is LQKENI. CDR3 protein: CASSLTGGEYMNTEAFF. The CDR3 bases are TGTGCCAGCTCATTGACAGGGGGCGAGTATATGAACACTGAAGCTTTCTTT.

V usage is TRBV20-1 and J usage is TRBJ1-2; no reliable D call. Germline V CDR1 and CDR2: DFQATT, SNEGSKA (reference sequence). This CDR3 has 11 amino acids. V lost 6 bases and J 3 bases, leaving 8 bases between the germline ends. The CDR3 DNA reads as TGCAGTGCCAAGAGGGACTATGGCTACACCTTC. Translation gives CSAKRDYGYTF.

This chain connects TRBV5-1 to TRBJ1-2; 10 bases map to TRBD1. This CDR3 region has 14 residues. CDR1 and CDR2 from the germline V gene are SGHRS and YFSETQ. Trimming at V came to 4 bases and at J to 2 bases, leaving 2 bases not matched to a gene. The CDR3 reads CASSGGQGNYGYTF. DNA of the CDR3: TGCGCCAGCAGCGGGGGACAGGGGAACTATGGCTACACCTTC.